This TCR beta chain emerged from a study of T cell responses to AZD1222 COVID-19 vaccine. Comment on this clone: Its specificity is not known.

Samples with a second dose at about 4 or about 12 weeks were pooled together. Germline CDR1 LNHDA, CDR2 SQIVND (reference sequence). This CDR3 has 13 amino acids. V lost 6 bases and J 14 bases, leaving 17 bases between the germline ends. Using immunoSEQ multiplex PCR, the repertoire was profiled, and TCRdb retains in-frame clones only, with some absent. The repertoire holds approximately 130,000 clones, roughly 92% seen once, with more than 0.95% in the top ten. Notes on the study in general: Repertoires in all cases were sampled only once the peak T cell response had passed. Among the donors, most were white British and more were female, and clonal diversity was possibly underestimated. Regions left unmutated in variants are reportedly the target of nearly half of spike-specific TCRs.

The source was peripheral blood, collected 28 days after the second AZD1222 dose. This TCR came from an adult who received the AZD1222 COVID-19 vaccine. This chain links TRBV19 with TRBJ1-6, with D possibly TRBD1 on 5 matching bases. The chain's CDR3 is CASSWGREAALHF. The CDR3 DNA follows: TGTGCCAGTAGCTGGGGCAGGGAGGCGGCCCTCCACTTT.